This record concerns one T cell receptor (beta chain) sequence. Its antigen is undetermined. It was with 60 Vbeta and 13 Jbeta primers that the PCR ran. Sequencing was performed with immunoSEQ multiplex PCR; in TCRdb, only in-frame clones are kept and a portion is missing. The sample records roughly 120,000 clones, approximately 73% being singletons. These data come from a study of cytomegalovirus exposure and HLA in healthy donors. This CDR3 is built from 16 residues. Germline V gene lookup returns CDR1 SGHRS and CDR2 YFSETQ. The junction had 7 bases not matched to a gene; V was cut back by 4 bases and J by 2 bases. Broader study findings: V- and J-gene trimming in TCR beta was tied to a missense DCLRE1C variant by an analysis performed later. An analysis that was carried out later associated approximately 17,000 TCR beta sequences with HLA alleles at 0.05 false discovery rate. Among TCR beta chains of equal frequency, HLA-associated ones were more clonally expanded in a later analysis.

The rearrangement joins TRBV5-1 to TRBJ2-1; 9 bases map to TRBD2. The receptor comes from a man aged 40-49 years in good health and CMV-seronegative. The sequencing input was PBMCs. CDR3 nucleotide sequence: TGCGCCAGCAGCCTTCTAGCGGGGCCTACCTACAATGAGCAGTTCTTC. Translating gives CASSLLAGPTYNEQFF.